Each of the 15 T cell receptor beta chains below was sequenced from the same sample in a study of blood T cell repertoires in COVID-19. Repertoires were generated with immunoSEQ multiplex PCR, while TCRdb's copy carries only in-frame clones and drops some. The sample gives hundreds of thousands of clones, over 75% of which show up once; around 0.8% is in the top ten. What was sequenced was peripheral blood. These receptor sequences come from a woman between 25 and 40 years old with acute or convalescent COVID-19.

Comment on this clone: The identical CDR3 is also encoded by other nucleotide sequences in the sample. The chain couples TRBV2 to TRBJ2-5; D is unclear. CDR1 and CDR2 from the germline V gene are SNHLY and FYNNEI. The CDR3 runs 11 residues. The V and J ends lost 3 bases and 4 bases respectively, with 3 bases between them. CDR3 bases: TGTGCCAGCAGTGAGCGAGAGACCCAGTACTTC. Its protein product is CASSERETQYF.

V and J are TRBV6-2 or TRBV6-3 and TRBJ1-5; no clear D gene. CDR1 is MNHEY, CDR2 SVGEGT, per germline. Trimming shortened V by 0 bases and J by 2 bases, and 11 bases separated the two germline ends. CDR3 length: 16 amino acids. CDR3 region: CASSYSRGKGNQPQHF. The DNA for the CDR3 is TGTGCCAGCAGTTACTCTAGAGGGAAGGGCAATCAGCCCCAGCATTTT.

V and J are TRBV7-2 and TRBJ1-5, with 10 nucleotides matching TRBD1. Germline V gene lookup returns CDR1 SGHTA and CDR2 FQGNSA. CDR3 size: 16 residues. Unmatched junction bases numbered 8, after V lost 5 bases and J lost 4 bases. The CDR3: CASSPGDRGRNQPQHF. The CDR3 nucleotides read TGTGCCAGCAGCCCCGGCGACAGGGGGCGGAATCAGCCCCAGCATTTT. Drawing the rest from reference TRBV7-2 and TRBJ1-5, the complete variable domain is GAGVSQSPSNKVTEKGKDVELRCDPISGHTALYWYRQSLGQGLEFLIYFQGNSAPDKSGLPSDRFSAERTGGSVSTLTIQRTQQEDSAVYLCASSPGDRGRNQPQHFGDGTRLSIL.

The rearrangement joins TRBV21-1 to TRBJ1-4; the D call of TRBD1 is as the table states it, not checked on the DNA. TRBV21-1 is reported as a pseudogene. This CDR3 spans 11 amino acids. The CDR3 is CASTINEKLFF. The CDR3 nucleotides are TGTGCCAGCACCATTAATGAAAAACTGTTTTTT.

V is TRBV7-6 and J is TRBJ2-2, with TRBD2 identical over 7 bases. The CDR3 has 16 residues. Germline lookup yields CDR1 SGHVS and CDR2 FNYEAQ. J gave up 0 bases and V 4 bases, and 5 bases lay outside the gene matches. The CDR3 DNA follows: TGTGCCAGCAGCTCCCGGGGGGTACCGAACACCGGGGAGCTGTTTTTT. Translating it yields CASSSRGVPNTGELFF.

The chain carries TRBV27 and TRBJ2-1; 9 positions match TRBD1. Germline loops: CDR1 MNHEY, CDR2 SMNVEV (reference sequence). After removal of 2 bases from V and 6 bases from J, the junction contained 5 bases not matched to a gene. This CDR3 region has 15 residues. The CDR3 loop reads CASSLRGQGGNEQFF. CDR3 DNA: TGTGCCAGCAGTTTACGGGGACAGGGAGGCAATGAGCAGTTCTTC.

CDR3 residues: CASLGQPHTNEQFF. Written as DNA, the CDR3 is TGCGCCAGCTTAGGACAGCCACACACGAATGAGCAGTTCTTC. The chain employs TRBV10-1 and TRBJ2-1; D might be TRBD1 (6 bases). V was shortened by 8 bases and J by 7 bases, with 18 bases between the two germline ends. Germline lookup yields CDR1 WNHNN and CDR2 SYGVQD (reference sequence). This CDR3 spans 14 amino acids.

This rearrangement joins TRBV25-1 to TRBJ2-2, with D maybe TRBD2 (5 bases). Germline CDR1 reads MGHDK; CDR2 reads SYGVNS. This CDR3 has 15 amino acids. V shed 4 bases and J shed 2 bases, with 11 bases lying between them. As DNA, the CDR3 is TGTGCCAGCAGTGCCCCGGGGAAAAACACCGGGGAGCTGTTTTTT. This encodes CASSAPGKNTGELFF.

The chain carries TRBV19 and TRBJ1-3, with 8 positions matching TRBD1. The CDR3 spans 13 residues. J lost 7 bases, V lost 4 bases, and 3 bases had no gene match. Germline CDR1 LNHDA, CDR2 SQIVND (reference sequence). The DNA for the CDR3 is TGTGCCAGTAGTACCCACAGGGGGAACACCATATATTTT. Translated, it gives CASSTHRGNTIYF.

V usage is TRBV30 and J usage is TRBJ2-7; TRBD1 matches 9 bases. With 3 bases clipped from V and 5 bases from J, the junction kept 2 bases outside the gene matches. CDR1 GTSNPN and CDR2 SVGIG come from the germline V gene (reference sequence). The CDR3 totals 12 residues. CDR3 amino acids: CAWRGDRDEQYF. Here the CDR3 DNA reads TGTGCCTGGAGGGGGGACAGGGACGAGCAGTACTTC.

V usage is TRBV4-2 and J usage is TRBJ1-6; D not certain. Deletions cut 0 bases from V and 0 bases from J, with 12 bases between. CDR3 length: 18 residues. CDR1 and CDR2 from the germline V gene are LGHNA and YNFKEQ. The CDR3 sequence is CASSQEVPSSSYNSPLHF. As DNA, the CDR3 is TGTGCCAGCAGCCAAGAGGTACCCTCGAGCTCCTATAATTCACCCCTCCACTTT.

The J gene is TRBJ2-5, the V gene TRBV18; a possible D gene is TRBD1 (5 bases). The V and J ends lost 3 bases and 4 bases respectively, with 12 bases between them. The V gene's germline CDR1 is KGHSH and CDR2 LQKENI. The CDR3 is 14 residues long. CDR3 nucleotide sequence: TGTGCCAGCTCACCTTCAGGGTCCCCAGAGACCCAGTACTTC. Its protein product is CASSPSGSPETQYF. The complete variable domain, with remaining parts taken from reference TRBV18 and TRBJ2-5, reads NAGVMQNPRHLVRRRGQEARLRCSPMKGHSHVYWYRQLPEEGLKFMVYLQKENIIDESGMPKERFSAEFPKEGPSILRIQQVVRGDSAAYFCASSPSGSPETQYFGPGTRLLVL.

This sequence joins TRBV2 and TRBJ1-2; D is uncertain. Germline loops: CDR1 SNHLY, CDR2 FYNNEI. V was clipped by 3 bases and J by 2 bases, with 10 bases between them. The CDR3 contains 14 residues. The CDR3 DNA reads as TGTGCCAGCAGTGATTACACCTTGAACTATGGCTACACCTTC. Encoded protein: CASSDYTLNYGYTF.

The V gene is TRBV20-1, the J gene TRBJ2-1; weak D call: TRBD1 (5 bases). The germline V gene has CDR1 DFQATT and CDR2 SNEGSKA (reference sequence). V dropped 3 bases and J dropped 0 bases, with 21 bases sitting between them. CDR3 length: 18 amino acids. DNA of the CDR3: TGCAGTGCTAGTCGCTGGCAGGGAAGGCGCAGCTCCTACAATGAGCAGTTCTTC. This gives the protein CSASRWQGRRSSYNEQFF.

DNA of the CDR3: TGCGCCAGCAGCTTAACGGTGATCCAAGAGACCCAGTACTTC. It yields the protein CASSLTVIQETQYF. The rearrangement joins TRBV5-1 to TRBJ2-5, with D unclear. The V end was cut by 2 bases, the J end by 1 base, with 9 bases between. CDR3 length equals 14 residues. The germline gives CDR1 SGHRS, CDR2 YFSETQ. Full variable domain (outside the CDR3, taken from reference TRBV5-1 and TRBJ2-5): KAGVTQTPRYLIKTRGQQVTLSCSPISGHRSVSWYQQTPGQGLQFLFEYFSETQRNKGNFPGRFSGRQFSNSRSEMNVSTLELGDSALYLCASSLTVIQETQYFGPGTRLLVL.